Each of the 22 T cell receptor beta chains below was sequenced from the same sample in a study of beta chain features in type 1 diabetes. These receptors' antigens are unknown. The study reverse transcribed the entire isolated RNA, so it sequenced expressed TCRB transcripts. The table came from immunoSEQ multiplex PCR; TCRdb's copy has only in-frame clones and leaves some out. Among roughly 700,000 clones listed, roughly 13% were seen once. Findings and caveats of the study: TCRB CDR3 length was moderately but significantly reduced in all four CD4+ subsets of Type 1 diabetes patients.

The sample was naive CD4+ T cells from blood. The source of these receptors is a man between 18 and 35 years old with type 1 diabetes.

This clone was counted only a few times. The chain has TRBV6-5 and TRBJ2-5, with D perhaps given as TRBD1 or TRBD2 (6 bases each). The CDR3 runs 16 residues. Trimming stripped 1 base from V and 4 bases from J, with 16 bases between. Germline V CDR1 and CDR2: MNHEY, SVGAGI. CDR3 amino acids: CASSYFSSGARETQYF. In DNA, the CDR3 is TGTGCCAGCAGTTACTTTTCTTCGGGGGCGCGAGAGACCCAGTACTTC.

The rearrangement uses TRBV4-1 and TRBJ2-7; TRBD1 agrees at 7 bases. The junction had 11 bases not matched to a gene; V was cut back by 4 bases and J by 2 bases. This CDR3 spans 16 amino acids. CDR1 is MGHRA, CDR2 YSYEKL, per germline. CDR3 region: CASSRGGQAVPYEQYF. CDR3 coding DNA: TGCGCCAGCAGCCGCGGAGGACAGGCGGTCCCCTACGAGCAGTACTTC.

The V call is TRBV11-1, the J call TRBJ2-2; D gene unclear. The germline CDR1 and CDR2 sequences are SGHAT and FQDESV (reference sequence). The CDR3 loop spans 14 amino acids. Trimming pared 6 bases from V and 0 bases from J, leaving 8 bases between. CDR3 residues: CASSSSANTGELFF. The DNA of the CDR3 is TGTGCCAGCAGTTCCTCGGCGAACACCGGGGAGCTGTTTTTT.

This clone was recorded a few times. CDR3 protein: CASSLGGGVYTEAFF. As DNA, the CDR3 is TGTGCCAGCAGTTTAGGAGGGGGGGTGTACACTGAAGCTTTCTTT. The V and J genes are TRBV28 and TRBJ1-1, with a tentative D call TRBD1 (6 bases). V shed 2 bases and J shed 3 bases, with 13 bases lying between them. The germline V gene has CDR1 MDHEN and CDR2 SYDVKM. The CDR3 consists of 15 residues.

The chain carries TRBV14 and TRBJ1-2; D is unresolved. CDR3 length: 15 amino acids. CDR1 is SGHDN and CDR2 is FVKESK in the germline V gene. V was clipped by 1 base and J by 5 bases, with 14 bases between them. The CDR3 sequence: CASSQAHRDHYGYTF. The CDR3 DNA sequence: TGTGCCAGCAGCCAAGCACACAGAGACCATTATGGCTACACCTTC.

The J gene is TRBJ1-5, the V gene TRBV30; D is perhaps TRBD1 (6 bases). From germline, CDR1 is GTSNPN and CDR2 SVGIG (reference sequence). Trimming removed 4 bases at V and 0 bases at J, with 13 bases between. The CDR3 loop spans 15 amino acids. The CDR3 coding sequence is TGTGCCTGGAATGGCAGGGGAGATAGCAATCAGCCCCAGCATTTT. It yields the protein CAWNGRGDSNQPQHF.

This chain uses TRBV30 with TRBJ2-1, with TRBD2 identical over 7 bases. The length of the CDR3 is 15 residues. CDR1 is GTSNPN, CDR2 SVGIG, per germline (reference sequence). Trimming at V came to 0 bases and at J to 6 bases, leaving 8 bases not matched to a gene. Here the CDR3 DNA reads TGTGCCTGGAGTGTTCTAGCGGCCCCAGGCAATGAGCAGTTCTTC. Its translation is CAWSVLAAPGNEQFF.

The CDR3: CASSSTGGQETQYF. The CDR3 coding sequence is TGCGCCAGCAGCTCGACAGGGGGCCAAGAGACCCAGTACTTC. The chain employs TRBV5-1 and TRBJ2-5; 9 bases line up with TRBD1. CDR3 length equals 14 residues. The J segment lost 1 base and the V segment lost 3 bases, leaving 1 base of the junction unmatched. Looked up from germline, CDR1 is SGHRS and CDR2 is YFSETQ.

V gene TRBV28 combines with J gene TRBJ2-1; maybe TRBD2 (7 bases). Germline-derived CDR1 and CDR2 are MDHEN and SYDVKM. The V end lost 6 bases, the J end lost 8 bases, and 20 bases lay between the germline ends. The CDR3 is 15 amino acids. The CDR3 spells CASSRVAGGAYEQFF. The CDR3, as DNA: TGTGCCAGCAGCCGGGTTGCTGGGGGGGCCTATGAGCAGTTCTTC.

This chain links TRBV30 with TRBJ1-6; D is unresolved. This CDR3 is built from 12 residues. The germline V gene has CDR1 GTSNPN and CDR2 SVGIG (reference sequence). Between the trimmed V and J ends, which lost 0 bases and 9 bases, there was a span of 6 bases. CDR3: CAWSVGPSPLHF. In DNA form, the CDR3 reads TGTGCCTGGAGTGTAGGCCCTTCACCCCTCCACTTT.

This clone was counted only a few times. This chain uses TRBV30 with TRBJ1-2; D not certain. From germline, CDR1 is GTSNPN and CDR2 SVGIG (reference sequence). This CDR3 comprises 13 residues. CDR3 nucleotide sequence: TGTGGAACTTCACAGCGGTATGACTATGGCTACACCTTC. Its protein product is CGTSQRYDYGYTF.

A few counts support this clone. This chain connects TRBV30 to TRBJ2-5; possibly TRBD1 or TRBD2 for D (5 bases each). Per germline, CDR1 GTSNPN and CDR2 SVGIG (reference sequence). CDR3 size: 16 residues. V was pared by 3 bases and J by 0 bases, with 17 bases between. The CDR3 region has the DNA TGTGCCTGGAGCAATTGGGGGAGCTCGGACCAAGAGACCCAGTACTTC. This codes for CAWSNWGSSDQETQYF.

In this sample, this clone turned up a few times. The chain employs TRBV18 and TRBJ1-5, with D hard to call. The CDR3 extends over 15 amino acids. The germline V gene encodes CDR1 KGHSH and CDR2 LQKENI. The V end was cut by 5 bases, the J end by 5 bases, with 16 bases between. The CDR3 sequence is CASSFLEGRDQPQHF. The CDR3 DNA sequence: TGTGCCAGCTCATTTCTAGAAGGGCGTGATCAGCCCCAGCATTTT.

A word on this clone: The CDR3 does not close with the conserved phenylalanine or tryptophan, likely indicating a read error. The CDR3 DNA reads TGCAGCGTTTGGGGACTAGCGGGGCACTCCTACGAGCAGTACCTC. This codes for CSVWGLAGHSYEQYL. V and J are TRBV29-1 and TRBJ2-7, with 13 bases matching TRBD2. CDR1 is SQVTM and CDR2 is ANQGSEA in the germline V gene. V lost 5 bases to trimming and J lost 0 bases; unmatched junction nucleotides: 4. The CDR3 contains 15 residues.

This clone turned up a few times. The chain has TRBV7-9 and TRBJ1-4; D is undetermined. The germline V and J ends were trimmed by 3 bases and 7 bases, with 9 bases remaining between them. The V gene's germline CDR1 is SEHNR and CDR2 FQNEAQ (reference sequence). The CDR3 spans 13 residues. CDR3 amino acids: CASSLVGSEKLFF. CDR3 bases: TGTGCCAGCAGCTTGGTGGGTAGTGAAAAACTGTTTTTT.

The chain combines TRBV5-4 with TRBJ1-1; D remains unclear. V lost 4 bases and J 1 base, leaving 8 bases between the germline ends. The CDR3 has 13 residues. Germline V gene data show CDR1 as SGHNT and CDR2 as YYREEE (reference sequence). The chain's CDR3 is CASSLEANTEAFF. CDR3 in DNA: TGTGCCAGCAGCCTAGAGGCGAACACTGAAGCTTTCTTT.

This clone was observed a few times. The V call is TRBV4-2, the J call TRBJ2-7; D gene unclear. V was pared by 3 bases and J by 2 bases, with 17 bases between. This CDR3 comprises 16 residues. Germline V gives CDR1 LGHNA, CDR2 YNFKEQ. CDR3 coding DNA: TGTGCCAGCAGCCAGGAAGACGTGGGCACTACCTACGAGCAGTACTTC. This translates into CASSQEDVGTTYEQYF.

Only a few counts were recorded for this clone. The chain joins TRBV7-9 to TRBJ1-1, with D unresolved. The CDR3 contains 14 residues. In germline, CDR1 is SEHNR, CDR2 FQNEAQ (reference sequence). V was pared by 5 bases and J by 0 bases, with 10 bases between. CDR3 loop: CASSRDGMNTEAFF. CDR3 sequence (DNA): TGTGCCAGCAGCAGAGACGGAATGAACACTGAAGCTTTCTTT. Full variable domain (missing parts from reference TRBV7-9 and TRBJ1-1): DTGVSQNPRHKITKRGQNVTFRCDPISEHNRLYWYRQTLGQGPEFLTYFQNEAQLEKSRLLSDRFSAERPKGSFSTLEIQRTEQGDSAMYLCASSRDGMNTEAFFGQGTRLTVV.

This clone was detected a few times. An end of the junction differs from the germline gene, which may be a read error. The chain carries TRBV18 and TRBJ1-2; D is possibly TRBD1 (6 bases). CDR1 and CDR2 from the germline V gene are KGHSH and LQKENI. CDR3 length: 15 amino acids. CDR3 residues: CASSPPGGAHYGYTF. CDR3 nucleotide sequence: TGTGCCAGCTCACCACCGGGGGGGGCTCACTACGGCTACACCTTC.

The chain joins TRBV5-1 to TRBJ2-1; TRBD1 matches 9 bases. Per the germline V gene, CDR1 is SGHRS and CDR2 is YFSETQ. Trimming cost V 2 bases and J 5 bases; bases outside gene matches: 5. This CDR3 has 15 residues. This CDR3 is CASSFTGTGNNEQFF. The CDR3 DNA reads TGCGCCAGCAGCTTTACCGGGACAGGGAACAATGAGCAGTTCTTC.

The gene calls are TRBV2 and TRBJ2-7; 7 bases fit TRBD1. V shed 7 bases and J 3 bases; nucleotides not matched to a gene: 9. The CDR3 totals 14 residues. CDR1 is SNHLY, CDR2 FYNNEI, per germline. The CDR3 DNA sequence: TGTGCCAGCACTAGACAGGGTAGTGACTACGAGCAGTACTTC. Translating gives CASTRQGSDYEQYF.

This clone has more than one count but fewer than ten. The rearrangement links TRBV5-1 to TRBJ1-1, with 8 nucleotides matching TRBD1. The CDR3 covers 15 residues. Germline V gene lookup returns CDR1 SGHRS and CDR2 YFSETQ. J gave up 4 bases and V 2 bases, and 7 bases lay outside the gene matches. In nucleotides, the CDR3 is TGCGCCAGCAGCTTCGGACAGGGATCAATCACTGAAGCTTTCTTT. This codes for CASSFGQGSITEAFF.